This record covers a single TCR beta chain. The CDR3 totals 13 residues. Looked up from germline, CDR1 is KGHDR and CDR2 is SFDVKD. V lost 5 bases, J lost 8 bases, and 6 bases stayed unmatched. This sample was included in a study of blood T cell repertoires in COVID-19. About the research overall: The origin of the acute and convalescent COVID-19 samples was the United States, Italy and Spain.

Sequencing was performed with immunoSEQ multiplex PCR; in TCRdb, only in-frame clones are kept and a portion is missing. Among almost 250,000 clones listed, roughly 85% were seen once. V gene TRBV24-1 combines with J gene TRBJ1-1, with 8 bases matching TRBD1. The TCR sequence derives from a woman aged 45-65 years with acute COVID-19. Sample: PBMCs or T cells enriched from blood (not recorded which). CDR3 bases: TGTGCCACCAGTGGTTCAACAGGGGGAGAAGCTTTCTTT. Translation: CATSGSTGGEAFF.